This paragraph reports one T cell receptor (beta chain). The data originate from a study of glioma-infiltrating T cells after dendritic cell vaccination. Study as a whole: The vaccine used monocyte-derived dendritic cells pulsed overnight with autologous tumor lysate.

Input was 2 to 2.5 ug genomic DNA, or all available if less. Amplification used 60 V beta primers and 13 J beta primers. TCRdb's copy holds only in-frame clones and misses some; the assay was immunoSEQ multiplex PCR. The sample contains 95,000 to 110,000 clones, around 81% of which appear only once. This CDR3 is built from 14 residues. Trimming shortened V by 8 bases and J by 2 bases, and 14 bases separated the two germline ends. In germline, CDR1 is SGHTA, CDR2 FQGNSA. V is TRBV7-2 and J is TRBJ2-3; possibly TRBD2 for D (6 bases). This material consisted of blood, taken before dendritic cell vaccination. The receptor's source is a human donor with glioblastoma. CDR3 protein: CASLEGPLTDTQYF. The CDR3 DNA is TGTGCCAGCCTGGAGGGACCCCTCACAGATACGCAGTATTTT.